A selection of T cell receptor beta chains follows, all from one sample in a study of patients and donors after allogeneic stem cell transplantation. A single record per CDR3 protein comes from TCRdb applying MiXCR to the RT-PCR reads. The sample includes about 960,000 distinct CDR3 sequences, about a sixth of them seen just once. Sequenced input: blood, either unsorted or a sorted T cell fraction (not recorded which). These receptors came from a human donor who was either an allogeneic HSCT recipient or a stem cell or donor lymphocyte infusion donor (not recorded which). It is not recorded whose cells these are; they may come from a transplant donor. Both conserved end residues are part of each CDR3.

CASSLDLAPLHF	TRBV7-9	TRBJ1-6
CASSSLGRDRTYEQYF	TRBV7-9	TRBJ2-7
CASSLEAQMNTEAFF	TRBV5-1	TRBJ1-1
CASSPGGGPRPQHF	TRBV5-6	TRBJ1-5
CASSLPDRGRYEQYF	TRBV7-9	TRBJ2-7
CASSGTVGGYTF	TRBV9	TRBJ1-2
CASSQETDGAFF	TRBV3-1	TRBJ1-1
CASSQGPGQQETQYF	TRBV3-1	TRBJ2-5
CASSVAADTEAFF	TRBV9	TRBJ1-1
CASSPISQRQYF	TRBV18	TRBJ2-3
CASSRGQRTNTEAFF	TRBV6-1	TRBJ1-1
CASSPVAGVLEQYF	TRBV7-8	TRBJ2-7
CASSLEISSGNTIYF	TRBV7-8	TRBJ1-3
CASSSRGLQPQHF	TRBV12-3/TRBV12-4	TRBJ1-5
CASSAGTLYSYEQYF	TRBV7-9	TRBJ2-7
CASSPSVSTGELFF	TRBV11-2	TRBJ2-2